The clone carrying this T cell receptor beta chain was observed many times. Its antigen is currently unknown. The data were taken from a study of human T cells and chemical hapten exposure. For the study at large: Across samples, TCR yields varied, mostly owing to small differences in pooled library volumes.

Germline V gives CDR1 SGHTA, CDR2 FQGNSA. The CDR3 has 15 amino acids. The ends were cut back, 5 bases at V and 2 bases at J, with 14 bases in the middle. Blood, whole and unfractionated, served as the source for total RNA extraction. Separate cDNA molecules received unique molecular identifiers, which the library attached to them. Per the original methods: Sample TCR totals centred on a median of around 92,000, ranging about 23,224 to 690,600. Via MiXCR, TCRdb re-called the 5' RACE reads, giving one row per CDR3 protein. In this record, the V and J calls reflect TCRdb's handling and not the investigators' own analysis. The top ten clones hold about 1.3% of a sample with 150,000 or so distinct CDR3 sequences, 3.5% to 5% of them seen once. Study-level points and caveats: Following DPC sensitization, TCRs present above 1 in 1000 frequency showed no change.

The chain links TRBV7-2 to TRBJ2-3; D possibly uses TRBD1 or TRBD2 (5 bases each). The origin of this receptor is a female donor in good health. CDR3 amino acids: CASSPSGHFTDTQYF. The CDR3 DNA reads as TGTGCCAGCAGCCCCAGCGGACACTTCACAGATACGCAGTATTTT.